This T cell receptor (beta chain) was identified in a study of cytomegalovirus exposure and HLA in healthy donors. PCR used 60 Vbeta primers and 13 Jbeta primers. Assay: immunoSEQ multiplex PCR; the TCRdb copy retains only in-frame clones and omits some. The specimen's table records about 110,000 clones. Points on this clone: Its antigen is not known.

The V end was cut by 5 bases, the J end by 5 bases, with 6 bases between. Germline V gene lookup returns CDR1 SQVTM and CDR2 ANQGSEA. The CDR3 totals 11 residues. The study, taken as a whole, reports: Roughly uniform depth of sequencing across donors was assumed in presence/absence analyses. As a later analysis showed, several of the most significant clusters appeared to be linked to common viral pathogens. Through in vitro validation, a few CMV-associated chains were shown to be specific for CMV antigens. There were some V segments, including TRBV6-2 and TRBV6-3, excluded as indistinguishable.

Sequencing was carried out using PBMCs. The V gene is TRBV29-1, the J gene TRBJ2-2; TRBD1 is a possible D gene (5 bases). The TCR originated in a man in his forties in good health and CMV-seropositive. CDR3 sequence reads: CSVSGTGELFF. CDR3 nucleotide sequence: TGCAGCGTTTCAGGGACCGGGGAGCTGTTTTTT.